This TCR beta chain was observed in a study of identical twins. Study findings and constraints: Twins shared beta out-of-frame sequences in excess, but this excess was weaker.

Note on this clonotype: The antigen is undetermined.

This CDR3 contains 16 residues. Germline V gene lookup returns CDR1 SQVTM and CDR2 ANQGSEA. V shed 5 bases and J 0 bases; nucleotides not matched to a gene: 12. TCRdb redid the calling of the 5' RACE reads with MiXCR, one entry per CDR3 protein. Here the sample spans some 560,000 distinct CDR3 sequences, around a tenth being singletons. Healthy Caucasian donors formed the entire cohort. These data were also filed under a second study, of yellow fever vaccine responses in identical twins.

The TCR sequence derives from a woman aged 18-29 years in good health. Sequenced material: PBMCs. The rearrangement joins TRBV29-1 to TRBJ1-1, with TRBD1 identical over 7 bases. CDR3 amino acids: CSVPPLGGAMNTEAFF. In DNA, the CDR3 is TGCAGCGTTCCCCCGTTAGGGGGCGCGATGAACACTGAAGCTTTCTTT.